These 28 T cell receptor beta chains were sequenced from one sample in a study of graft-versus-host responses after intestinal transplantation (dated by TCRdb to the early 2020s). The time point label on this specimen signifies: cells obtained before transplantation from donor or recipient. These receptors have no known antigen. The library came from the immunoSEQ multiplex PCR assay. Imported from immuneACCESS, the table was reduced by TCRdb to in-frame sequences with V and J called. These copies leave out some clones; in studies compared against another copy, an unresolved V gene accounts for under half, and the cause of the remainder is not known. This sample has 86,000 or so clones in its table, and about 89% of those were observed once. The ten largest account for around 6% of the sample. The sample here was unstimulated CD8+ T cells sorted from spleen or lymph node cells, taken before intestinal transplant. These receptors all come from a human donor who received an intestinal transplant.

The V gene is TRBV27, the J gene TRBJ2-7; 10 bases align to TRBD2. CDR3 length: 18 residues. Germline values: CDR1 MNHEY, CDR2 SMNVEV (reference sequence). V lost 7 bases and J lost 4; bases outside the gene matches: 19. CDR3 sequence: CASTWVGLAVTKHYEQYF. The CDR3, as DNA: TGTGCCAGCACTTGGGTAGGACTAGCGGTAACCAAACATTACGAGCAGTACTTC.

This chain joins TRBV2 and TRBJ2-7, with D perhaps matching TRBD1 (5 bases). CDR3 length: 14 residues. V lost 3 bases to trimming and J lost 9 bases, with 18 bases between them. The germline V gene has CDR1 SNHLY and CDR2 FYNNEI. The CDR3 protein is CASSDSETESWQYF. The CDR3 bases are TGTGCCAGCAGTGATTCGGAGACAGAGAGTTGGCAGTACTTC. The full variable domain, its missing parts supplied by reference TRBV2 and TRBJ2-7, is EPEVTQTPSHQVTQMGQEVILRCVPISNHLYFYWYRQILGQKVEFLVSFYNNEISEKSEIFDDQFSVERPDGSNFTLKIRSTKLEDSAMYFCASSDSETESWQYFGPGTRLTVT.

With regard to this clone: Since a far larger clone is one base different, this is likely a read error. The chain's CDR3 is CASSDSSGGTDTQYF. CDR3 nucleotide sequence: TGTGCCAGCAGTGACTCTAGCGGGGGCACAGATACGCAGTATTTT. V usage is TRBV6-5 and J usage is TRBJ2-3; 9 nucleotides align to TRBD2. Germline V CDR1 and CDR2: MNHEY, SVGAGI. The CDR3 is 15 residues long.

V gene TRBV27 combines with J gene TRBJ1-2; 8 bases agree with TRBD1. This CDR3 comprises 15 residues. CDR1 is MNHEY, CDR2 SMNVEV, per germline (reference sequence). Trimming removed 2 bases from V and 4 bases from J; junction bases left unmatched: 6. DNA of the CDR3: TGTGCCAGCAGTTTAGAAGAAACAGGGGGCTATGGCTACACCTTC. It yields the protein CASSLEETGGYGYTF.

The chain combines TRBV28 with TRBJ1-5; D is undetermined. The CDR3 runs to 11 residues. CDR1 MDHEN and CDR2 SYDVKM come from the germline V gene. Trimming took 6 bases from V and 4 from J, leaving 4 bases between them. CDR3 residues: CASSDNQPQHF. The CDR3 DNA reads as TGTGCCAGCAGCGATAATCAGCCCCAGCATTTT.

This chain connects TRBV19 to TRBJ2-1; TRBD1 might be the D (5 bases). In germline, CDR1 is LNHDA, CDR2 SQIVND (reference sequence). The CDR3 has 17 residues. V was pared by 2 bases and J by 1 base, with 15 bases between. This chain's CDR3 is CASSINLGAESYNEQFF. In DNA, the CDR3 is TGTGCCAGTAGTATAAATCTTGGGGCAGAATCCTACAATGAGCAGTTCTTC.

This chain links TRBV11-1 with TRBJ2-1; D possibly corresponds to TRBD2 (6 bases). Trimming left V 1 base short and J 4 bases short, with 14 bases between. Germline lookup yields CDR1 SGHAT and CDR2 FQDESV (reference sequence). The CDR3 is 16 amino acids. DNA for the CDR3: TGTGCCAGCAGCTTAGAAGGCGGGGCGATATACAATGAGCAGTTCTTC. Translated, it gives CASSLEGGAIYNEQFF.

This clone was recorded a few times. The CDR3 is CASLGFGGLGYEQYF. The CDR3 coding sequence is TGTGCCAGCCTGGGCTTCGGGGGGCTGGGTTACGAGCAGTACTTC. The rearrangement links TRBV6-5 to TRBJ2-7, with D maybe TRBD2 (7 bases). The CDR3 totals 15 residues. Looked up from germline, CDR1 is MNHEY and CDR2 is SVGAGI. Trimming stripped 8 bases from V and 4 bases from J, with 21 bases between.

As for this clone: The sample holds other DNA sequences that translate to the same CDR3. This chain uses TRBV7-9 with TRBJ2-7; D gene ambiguous. V lost 1 base and J 0 bases, leaving 4 bases between the germline ends. The CDR3 extends over 13 amino acids. CDR1 and CDR2 from the germline V gene are SEHNR and FQNEAQ (reference sequence). The CDR3 is CASSLGLSYEQYF. The CDR3 nucleotides are TGTGCCAGCAGCTTAGGACTCTCCTACGAGCAGTACTTC.

This rearrangement joins TRBV10-1 to TRBJ2-5, with no clear D. The length of the CDR3 is 15 residues. The germline gives CDR1 WNHNN, CDR2 SYGVQD (reference sequence). V was trimmed by 0 bases and J by 1 base, leaving 9 bases between them. For the CDR3, the DNA is TGCGCCAGCAGTGAGTCCGGTTCCCGCCAAGAGACCCAGTACTTC. Protein: CASSESGSRQETQYF.

The rearrangement links TRBV27 to TRBJ1-4; TRBD1 matches at 10 bases. Germline CDR1 and CDR2: MNHEY and SMNVEV (reference sequence). The CDR3 spans 16 residues. With V trimmed by 1 base and J by 5 bases, 4 bases remained unmatched. CDR3 sequence (DNA): TGTGCCAGCAGTTTATGGACAGGGGGGGAAAATGAAAAACTGTTTTTT. Encoded protein: CASSLWTGGENEKLFF.

This clone was found once. The J gene is TRBJ2-1, the V gene TRBV7-6, with 10 bases fitting TRBD2. There are 17 residues in the CDR3. The ends lost 5 bases at V and 10 bases at J; junction bases unmatched: 17. The germline V gene encodes CDR1 SGHVS and CDR2 FNYEAQ. Here the CDR3 reads CASSLFSAGGPENEQFF. DNA for the CDR3: TGTGCCAGCAGCCTATTTTCAGCGGGAGGGCCAGAAAACGAGCAGTTCTTC. Variable domain in full (rest from reference TRBV7-6 and TRBJ2-1): GAGVSQSPRYKVTKRGQDVALRCDPISGHVSLYWYRQALGQGPEFLTYFNYEAQQDKSGLPNDRFSAERPEGSISTLTIQRTEQRDSAMYRCASSLFSAGGPENEQFFGPGTRLTVL.

The chain joins TRBV4-2 to TRBJ2-3; perhaps TRBD2 as D (5 bases). V lost 5 bases and J lost 2, with 23 bases in between. This CDR3 has 18 residues. Germline lookup yields CDR1 LGHNA and CDR2 YNFKEQ. The CDR3 DNA sequence: TGTGCCAGCAGCTTGCGGGTGATAAGTCTTCATCCCACAGATACGCAGTATTTT. Translation: CASSLRVISLHPTDTQYF.

The chain has TRBV6-8 and TRBJ1-2; the D is unclear. CDR1 is MNHGY and CDR2 is SAAAGT in the germline V gene. The CDR3 covers 17 residues. The ends were cut back, 5 bases at V and 4 bases at J, with 23 bases in the middle. The CDR3 nucleotides are TGTGCCAGCAGTCTTCTGAGATGCTCTAGAAAGACCTATGGCTACACCTTC. Its protein is CASSLLRCSRKTYGYTF.

This rearrangement joins TRBV13 to TRBJ1-2; TRBD1 aligns across 10 bases. Germline CDR1 reads PRHDT; CDR2 reads FYEKMQ (reference sequence). V trimming: 7 bases; J trimming: 8 bases; junction bases outside the gene matches: 7. The CDR3 spans 13 residues. CDR3: CASNFGQGEGYTF. The CDR3 region has the DNA TGTGCCAGCAACTTCGGACAGGGGGAAGGCTACACCTTC.

CDR3 sequence (DNA): TGTGCCAGCAGTTACTCATTCGGGGAGCTGTTTTTT. Encoded protein: CASSYSFGELFF. The chain recombines TRBV6-5 with TRBJ2-2; D not resolved. V shed 0 bases and J shed 7 bases, with 3 bases lying between them. The CDR3 extends over 12 amino acids. Germline assignment: CDR1 MNHEY and CDR2 SVGAGI.

V gene TRBV13 combines with J gene TRBJ2-7, with TRBD1 matching 8 bases. Trimming took 5 bases from V and 4 from J; bases not matched to a gene: 10. This CDR3 has 15 amino acids. Per the germline V gene, CDR1 is PRHDT and CDR2 is FYEKMQ (reference sequence). The CDR3 DNA follows: TGTGCCAGCAGCCCATATAAGGGACAGGCGTACGAGCAGTACTTC. It codes for CASSPYKGQAYEQYF. Drawing the rest from reference TRBV13 and TRBJ2-7, the complete variable domain is AAGVIQSPRHLIKEKRETATLKCYPIPRHDTVYWYQQGPGQDPQFLISFYEKMQSDKGSIPDRFSAQQFSDYHSELNMSSLELGDSALYFCASSPYKGQAYEQYFGPGTRLTVT.

J is TRBJ1-2 and V is TRBV7-9; 9 nucleotides align to TRBD1. The trim removed 2 bases at V and 3 bases at J, leaving 10 bases unmatched. Germline loops: CDR1 SEHNR, CDR2 FQNEAQ (reference sequence). CDR3 length: 17 amino acids. The CDR3 loop reads CASSLPGQGYFYYGYTF. The DNA for the CDR3 is TGTGCCAGCAGCTTACCCGGACAGGGGTACTTTTACTATGGCTACACCTTC. The full variable domain, its missing parts supplied by reference TRBV7-9 and TRBJ1-2, is DTGVSQNPRHKITKRGQNVTFRCDPISEHNRLYWYRQTLGQGPEFLTYFQNEAQLEKSRLLSDRFSAERPKGSFSTLEIQRTEQGDSAMYLCASSLPGQGYFYYGYTFGSGTRLTVV.

The chain joins TRBV15 to TRBJ2-1; D may correspond to TRBD1 or TRBD2 (5 bases each). This CDR3 contains 15 residues. Trimming removed 0 bases from V and 1 base from J, with 7 bases in between. Germline-derived CDR1 and CDR2 are LNHNV and YYDKDF (reference sequence). The CDR3 DNA sequence: TGTGCCACCAGCAGAGAGAGGGGATCCTACAATGAGCAGTTCTTC. Translated, it gives CATSRERGSYNEQFF.

CDR3 sequence: CASSYGTGSGNTIYF. The CDR3 DNA reads TGTGCCAGCAGTTACGGGACAGGCTCTGGAAACACCATATATTTT. The chain recombines TRBV6-6 with TRBJ1-3, with 8 nucleotides matching TRBD1. The CDR3 spans 15 residues. Germline CDR1 and CDR2: MNHNY and SVGAGI (reference sequence). With 2 bases clipped from V and 0 bases from J, the junction kept 0 bases outside the gene matches.

The chain joins TRBV7-3 to TRBJ1-6; tentatively, D is TRBD1 (5 bases). Per the germline V gene, CDR1 is SGHTA and CDR2 is FQGTGA. The CDR3 contains 15 residues. V lost 5 bases and J lost 10, with 18 bases in between. CDR3 nucleotides: TGTGCCAGCAGCAACCGGGACCAGAACGGCTCACCCCTCCACTTT. Amino acids: CASSNRDQNGSPLHF.

The chain joins TRBV2 to TRBJ1-2; a possible D gene is TRBD1 (6 bases). V dropped 10 bases and J dropped 3 bases, with 15 bases sitting between them. The CDR3 is 13 residues long. Germline V gene lookup returns CDR1 SNHLY and CDR2 FYNNEI. CDR3 residues: CAIQGGGDYGYTF. The CDR3 nucleotides are TGTGCCATCCAAGGGGGGGGAGACTATGGCTACACCTTC.

V is TRBV7-6 and J is TRBJ2-7, with D possibly being TRBD2 (6 bases). The ends were cut back, 5 bases at V and 0 bases at J, with 11 bases in the middle. Looked up from germline, CDR1 is SGHVS and CDR2 is FNYEAQ. The CDR3 is made up of 14 amino acids. The CDR3 coding sequence is TGTGCCAGCAGCCGTGACGGGGGCTCCTACGAGCAGTACTTC. It encodes CASSRDGGSYEQYF. The entire variable domain, with the rest obtained from reference TRBV7-6 and TRBJ2-7, is as follows: GAGVSQSPRYKVTKRGQDVALRCDPISGHVSLYWYRQALGQGPEFLTYFNYEAQQDKSGLPNDRFSAERPEGSISTLTIQRTEQRDSAMYRCASSRDGGSYEQYFGPGTRLTVT.

The V gene is TRBV29-1, the J gene TRBJ1-1, with TRBD1 matching 7 bases. The germline V gene encodes CDR1 SQVTM and CDR2 ANQGSEA. Germline trimming cut 2 bases from V and 5 bases from J; bases unmatched to any gene: 5. CDR3 length: 13 amino acids. CDR3: CSVETTGNTEAFF. In DNA form, the CDR3 reads TGCAGCGTTGAAACGACAGGGAATACTGAAGCTTTCTTT. The entire variable domain, with the rest obtained from reference TRBV29-1 and TRBJ1-1, is as follows: SAVISQKPSRDICQRGTSLTIQCQVDSQVTMMFWYRQQPGQSLTLIATANQGSEATYESGFVIDKFPISRPNLTFSTLTVSNMSPEDSSIYLCSVETTGNTEAFFGQGTRLTVV.

A remark on this clone: The sample contains more than one DNA sequence encoding this CDR3. This chain links TRBV5-6 with TRBJ2-7; D gene unclear. The CDR3 runs 12 residues. Germline-derived CDR1 and CDR2 are SGHDT and YYEEEE. The V gene lost 0 bases and the J gene lost 2 bases, with 3 bases spanning the gap. CDR3 sequence: CASSLAPYEQYF. The CDR3 DNA follows: TGTGCCAGCAGCTTGGCCCCCTACGAGCAGTACTTC. Looking up the rest from reference TRBV5-6 and TRBJ2-7 gives the full variable domain: DAGVTQSPTHLIKTRGQQVTLRCSPKSGHDTVSWYQQALGQGPQFIFQYYEEEERQRGNFPDRFSGHQFPNYSSELNVNALLLGDSALYLCASSLAPYEQYFGPGTRLTVT.

This clone was counted between two and nine times. The chain joins TRBV4-1 to TRBJ2-1; D assignment may be TRBD1 or TRBD2 (6 bases each). Germline-derived CDR1 and CDR2 are MGHRA and YSYEKL. CDR3 size: 17 residues. Deletions cut 2 bases from V and 8 bases from J, with 22 bases between. CDR3 loop: CASSQPVGGLGSDEQFF. DNA for the CDR3: TGCGCCAGCAGCCAACCCGTAGGGGGGCTAGGGTCGGATGAGCAGTTCTTC.

The J gene is TRBJ1-1, the V gene TRBV4-1; 10 bases are shared with TRBD1. This CDR3 has 13 residues. V was pared by 6 bases and J by 4 bases, with 2 bases of the junction left unmatched. Germline V gives CDR1 MGHRA, CDR2 YSYEKL. CDR3 DNA sequence: TGCGCCAGCAGGGACAGGGGGGGCACTGAAGCTTTCTTT. This translates into CASRDRGGTEAFF.

The chain recombines TRBV29-1 with TRBJ2-2, with 12 bases fitting TRBD2. The CDR3 sequence is 15 residues long. With V trimmed by 6 bases and J by 7 bases, 9 bases remained unmatched. Germline V gives CDR1 SQVTM, CDR2 ANQGSEA. CDR3 protein: CSVLRLAGEVGELFF. The CDR3 region has the DNA TGCAGCGTCCTAAGACTAGCGGGAGAAGTCGGGGAGCTGTTTTTT.